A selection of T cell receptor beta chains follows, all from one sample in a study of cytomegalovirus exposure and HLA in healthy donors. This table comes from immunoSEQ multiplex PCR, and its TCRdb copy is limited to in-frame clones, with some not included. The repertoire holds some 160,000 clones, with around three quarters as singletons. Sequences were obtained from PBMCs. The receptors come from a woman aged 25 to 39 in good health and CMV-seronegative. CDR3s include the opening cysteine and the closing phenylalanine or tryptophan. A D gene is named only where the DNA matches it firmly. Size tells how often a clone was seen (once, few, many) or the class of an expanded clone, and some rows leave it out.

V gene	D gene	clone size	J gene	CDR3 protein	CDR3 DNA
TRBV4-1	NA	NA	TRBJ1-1	CASSLRQNTEAFF	TGCGCCAGCAGCCTCCGACAGAACACTGAAGCTTTCTTT
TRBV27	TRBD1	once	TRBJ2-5	CASSSPGTGNGETQYF	TGTGCCAGCAGTTCCCCTGGGACAGGGAATGGGGAGACCCAGTACTTC
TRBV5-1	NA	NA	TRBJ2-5	CASSIPEAETQYF	TGCGCCAGCAGCATCCCGGAGGCGGAGACCCAGTACTTC
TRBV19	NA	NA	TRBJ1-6	CASSMRRGRSNSPLHF	TGTGCCAGTAGTATGAGAAGGGGCCGGAGTAATTCACCCCTCCACTTT
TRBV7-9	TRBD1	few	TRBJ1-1	CASSSSDRVYEAFF	TGTGCCAGCAGCTCCTCGGACAGGGTATATGAAGCTTTCTTT
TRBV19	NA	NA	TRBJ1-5	CASSIIGAEPQHF	TGTGCCAGTAGTATAATTGGGGCTGAGCCCCAGCATTTT
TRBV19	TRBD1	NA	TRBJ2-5	CASRYRDRGEGKGQETQYF	TGTGCCAGTAGATACCGGGACAGGGGCGAGGGGAAGGGCCAAGAGACCCAGTACTTC
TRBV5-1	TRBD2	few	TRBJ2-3	CASSLGTSGGGDTQYF	TGCGCCAGCAGCTTGGGGACTAGCGGAGGAGGGGATACGCAGTATTTT
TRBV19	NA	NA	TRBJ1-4	CASSIRGSMQLANEKLFF	TGTGCCAGTAGTATCAGGGGATCAATGCAACTCGCTAATGAAAAACTGTTTTTT
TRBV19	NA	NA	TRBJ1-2	CASSIGGTYGYTF	TGTGCCAGTAGTATCGGAGGGACCTATGGCTACACCTTC
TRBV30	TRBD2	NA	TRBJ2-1	CAWRVAGVNEQFF	TGTGCCTGGAGGGTAGCGGGAGTAAATGAGCAGTTCTTC
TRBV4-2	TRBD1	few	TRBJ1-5	CASSPGEGGPNQPQHF	TGTGCCAGCAGCCCCGGGGAAGGGGGCCCGAATCAGCCCCAGCATTTT
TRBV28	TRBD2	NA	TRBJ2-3	CASSRLALSTDTQYF	TGTGCCAGCAGTAGACTAGCGCTTAGCACAGATACGCAGTATTTT
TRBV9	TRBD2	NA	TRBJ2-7	CASSIGGEGIVYEQYF	TGTGCCAGCAGCATTGGGGGGGAGGGGATCGTCTACGAGCAGTACTTC
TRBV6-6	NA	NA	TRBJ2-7	CASSAGRMYEQYF	TGTGCCAGCAGTGCGGGACGGATGTACGAGCAGTACTTC
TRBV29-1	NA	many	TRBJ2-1	CSVTWGTSSYNEQFF	TGCAGCGTGACCTGGGGAACTAGCTCCTACAATGAGCAGTTCTTC
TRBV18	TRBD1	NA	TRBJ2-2	CASSPQTGLGDTGELFF	TGTGCCAGCTCACCTCAGACAGGGCTGGGAGACACCGGGGAGCTGTTTTTT
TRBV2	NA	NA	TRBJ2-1	CASRFGTLSYNEQFF	TGTGCCAGCAGGTTCGGGACTCTTTCCTACAATGAGCAGTTCTTC
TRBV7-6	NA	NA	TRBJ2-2	CASSLSTTGGELFF	TGTGCCAGCAGCTTAAGCACCACAGGCGGGGAGCTGTTTTTT
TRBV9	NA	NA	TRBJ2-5	CASSEGDWETQYF	TGTGCCAGCAGCGAGGGGGATTGGGAGACCCAGTACTTC
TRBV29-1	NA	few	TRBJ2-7	CSVGKRYEQYF	TGCAGCGTTGGTAAACGGTACGAGCAGTACTTC
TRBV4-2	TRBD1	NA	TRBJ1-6	CASSQDLAGTGLSSYNSPLHF	TGTGCCAGCAGCCAAGACCTAGCTGGGACAGGGTTAAGCTCCTATAATTCACCCCTCCACTTT
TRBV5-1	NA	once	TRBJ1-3	CASSLAGPGNTIYF	TGCGCCAGCAGCTTGGCAGGGCCCGGAAACACCATATATTTT
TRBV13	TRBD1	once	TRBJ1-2	CASSLGGTGDGYTF	TGTGCCAGCAGCTTAGGTGGGACAGGGGATGGCTACACCTTC
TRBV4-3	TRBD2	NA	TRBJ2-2	CASPPGTSGRNTGELFF	TGCGCCAGCCCCCCCGGGACTAGCGGGAGGAACACCGGGGAGCTGTTTTTT
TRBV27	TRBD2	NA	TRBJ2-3	CASSLSPLAGGSGDTQYF	TGTGCCAGCAGTTTATCACCCCTAGCGGGAGGGAGTGGAGATACGCAGTATTTT
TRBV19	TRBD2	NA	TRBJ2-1	CASTNPKWGPGGFGEQFF	TGTGCCAGTACCAATCCCAAGTGGGGACCGGGGGGGTTTGGTGAGCAGTTCTTC
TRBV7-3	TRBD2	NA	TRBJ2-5	CASSQAGGGVETQYF	TGTGCCAGCAGTCAAGCCGGGGGGGGAGTAGAGACCCAGTACTTC
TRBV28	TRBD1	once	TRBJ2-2	CASKRTGDNTGELFF	TGTGCCAGCAAACGGACAGGGGATAACACCGGGGAGCTGTTTTTT
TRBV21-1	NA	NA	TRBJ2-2	CASTRGGPASNTGELFF	TGTGCCAGCACCCGAGGAGGACCAGCCTCGAACACCGGGGAGCTGTTTTTT
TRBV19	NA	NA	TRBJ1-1	CATRIQGVTEAFF	TGTGCCACCCGTATACAGGGAGTCACTGAAGCTTTCTTT
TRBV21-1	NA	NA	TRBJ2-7	CASSKEEGTYEQYF	TGTGCCAGCAGCAAAGAGGAGGGCACCTACGAGCAGTACTTC
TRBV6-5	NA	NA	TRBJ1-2	CASSLRGGVVYGYTF	TGTGCCAGCAGCCTTAGGGGGGGAGTAGTATATGGCTACACCTTC
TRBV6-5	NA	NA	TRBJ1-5	CASQPAPGQPQHF	TGTGCCAGTCAACCAGCACCGGGACAGCCCCAGCATTTT
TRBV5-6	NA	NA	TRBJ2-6	CASSLDSSGANVLTF	TGTGCCAGCAGCTTAGATAGCTCTGGGGCCAACGTCCTGACTTTC
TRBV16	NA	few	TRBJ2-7	CASSQLGGFSYEQYF	TGTGCCAGCAGCCAATTGGGAGGTTTCTCCTACGAGCAGTACTTC
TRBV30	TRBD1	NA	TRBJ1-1	CAWRRGQANTEAFF	TGTGCCTGGAGGAGGGGGCAAGCGAACACTGAAGCTTTCTTT
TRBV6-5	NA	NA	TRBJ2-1	CASSNRQAARVF	TGTGCCAGCAGTAACCGACAGGCGGCGAGGGTCTTC
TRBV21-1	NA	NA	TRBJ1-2	CASRNNRGFKDGYTF	TGTGCCAGCAGAAATAACAGGGGGTTCAAGGATGGCTACACCTTC
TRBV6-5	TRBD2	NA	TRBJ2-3	CASSYSGRIDTQYF	TGTGCCAGCAGTTATAGCGGGAGGATCGATACGCAGTATTTT
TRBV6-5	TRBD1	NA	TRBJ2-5	CASSSGQAVETQYF	TGTGCCAGCAGTTCGGGACAGGCGGTAGAGACCCAGTACTTC
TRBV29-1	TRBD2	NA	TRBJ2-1	CSVDRWEGTNEQFF	TGCAGCGTTGATAGGTGGGAGGGTACGAATGAGCAGTTCTTC
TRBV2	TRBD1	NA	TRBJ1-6	CASRDRGSSPLHF	TGTGCCAGCCGGGACAGGGGAAGCTCACCCCTCCACTTT
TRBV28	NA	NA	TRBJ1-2	CASSFGYGYTF	TGTGCCAGCAGCTTCGGCTATGGCTACACCTTC
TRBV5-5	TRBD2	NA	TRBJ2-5	CASSPGGGQETQYF	TGTGCCAGCAGCCCGGGGGGGGGCCAAGAGACCCAGTACTTC
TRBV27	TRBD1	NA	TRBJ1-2	CASSRNMDRGRYGYTF	TGTGCCAGCAGTAGAAACATGGACAGGGGGCGCTATGGCTACACCTTC
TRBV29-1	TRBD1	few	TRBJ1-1	CSVPGQIKAFF	TGCAGCGTTCCGGGACAGATAAAAGCTTTCTTT
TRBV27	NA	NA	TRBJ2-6	CASRDGGAGANVLTF	TGTGCCAGCAGAGATGGAGGAGCCGGGGCCAACGTCCTGACTTTC
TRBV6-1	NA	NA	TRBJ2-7	CASTGSYEQYF	TGTGCCAGCACAGGCTCCTACGAGCAGTACTTC
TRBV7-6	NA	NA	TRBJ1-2	CASSFSREANYGYTF	TGTGCCAGCAGCTTTAGTAGAGAAGCTAACTATGGCTACACCTTC
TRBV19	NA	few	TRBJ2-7	CASSISAGGLYEQYF	TGTGCCAGTAGTATTTCAGCCGGGGGGCTCTACGAGCAGTACTTC
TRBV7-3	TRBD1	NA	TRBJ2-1	CASSSRAPGTGFDNEQFF	TGTGCCAGCAGCTCCCGTGCGCCCGGGACAGGGTTCGACAATGAGCAGTTCTTC
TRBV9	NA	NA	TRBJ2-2	CASSAGSGNAGELFF	TGTGCCAGCAGCGCCGGTAGCGGTAACGCCGGGGAGCTGTTTTTT
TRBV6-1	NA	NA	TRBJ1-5	CASSEGTMRSQPQHF	TGTGCCAGCAGCGAGGGAACGATGCGGAGTCAGCCCCAGCATTTT
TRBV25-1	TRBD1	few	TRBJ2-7	CASRGTGTGQVSSYEQYF	TGTGCCAGCAGGGGAACTGGGACAGGCCAGGTTAGCTCCTACGAGCAGTACTTC